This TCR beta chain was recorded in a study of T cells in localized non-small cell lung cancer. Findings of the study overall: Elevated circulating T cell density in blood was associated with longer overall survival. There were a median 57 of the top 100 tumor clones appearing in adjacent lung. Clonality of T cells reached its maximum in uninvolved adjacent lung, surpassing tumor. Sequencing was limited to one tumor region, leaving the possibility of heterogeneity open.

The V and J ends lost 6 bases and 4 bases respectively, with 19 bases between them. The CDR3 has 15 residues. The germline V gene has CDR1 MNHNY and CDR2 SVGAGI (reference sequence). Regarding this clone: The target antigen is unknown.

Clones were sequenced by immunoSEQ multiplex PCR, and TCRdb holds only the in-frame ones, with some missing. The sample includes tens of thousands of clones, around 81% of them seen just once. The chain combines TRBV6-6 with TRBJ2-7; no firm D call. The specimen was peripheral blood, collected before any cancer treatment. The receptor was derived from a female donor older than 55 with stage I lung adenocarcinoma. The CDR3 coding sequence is TGTGCCAGCAGCCCGGCCCGGCGAGGTTTGTACGAGCAGTACTTC. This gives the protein CASSPARRGLYEQYF.